The T cell receptor beta chain described here comes from a study of OX40 agonist ivuxolimab in advanced cancers. The CDR3 is made up of 12 amino acids. V gave up 8 bases and J gave up 11 bases, with 18 bases separating them. Germline assignment: CDR1 MNHEY and CDR2 SMNVEV (reference sequence). Measured with immunoSEQ multiplex PCR; TCRdb has only the in-frame clones, and not every one. The sample has about 40,000 clones, roughly 91% seen once. This clone was found once. The sequences come from CD4+ or CD8+ T cells sorted from blood, collected in a trial of the OX40 agonist ivuxolimab. The chain recombines TRBV27 with TRBJ1-1; D is unresolved. The TCR comes from an adult with an advanced solid tumor such as melanoma, head and neck, liver or kidney cancer. As DNA, the CDR3 is TGTGCCAGCCCCCCCGAGAATCCGACGGCTTTCTTT. This sequence encodes CASPPENPTAFF.